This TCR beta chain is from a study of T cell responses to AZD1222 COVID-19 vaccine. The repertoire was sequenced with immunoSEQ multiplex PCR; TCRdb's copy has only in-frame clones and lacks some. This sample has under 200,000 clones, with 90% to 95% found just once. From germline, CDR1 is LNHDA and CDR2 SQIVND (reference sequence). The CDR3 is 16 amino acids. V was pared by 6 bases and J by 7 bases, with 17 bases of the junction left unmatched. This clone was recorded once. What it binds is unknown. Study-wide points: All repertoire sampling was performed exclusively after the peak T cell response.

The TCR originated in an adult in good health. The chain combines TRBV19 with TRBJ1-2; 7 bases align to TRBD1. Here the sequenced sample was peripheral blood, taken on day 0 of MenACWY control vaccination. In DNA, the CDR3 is TGTGCCAGTAGCCTCGGGAGGGCAGGGGGAAGAGCTGGCTACACCTTC. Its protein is CASSLGRAGGRAGYTF.